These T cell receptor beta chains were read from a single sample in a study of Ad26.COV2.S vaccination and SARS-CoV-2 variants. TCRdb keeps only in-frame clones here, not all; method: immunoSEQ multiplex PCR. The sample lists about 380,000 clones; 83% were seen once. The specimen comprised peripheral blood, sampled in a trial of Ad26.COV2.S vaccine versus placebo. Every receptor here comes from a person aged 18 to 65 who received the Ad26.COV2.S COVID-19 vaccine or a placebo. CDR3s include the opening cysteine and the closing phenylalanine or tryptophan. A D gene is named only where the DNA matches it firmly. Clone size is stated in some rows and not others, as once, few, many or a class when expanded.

CDR3 protein: CASRRTGGAETQYF
CDR3 DNA: TGCGCCAGCAGACGAACAGGGGGCGCAGAGACCCAGTACTTC
D gene: TRBD1
clone size: .
V gene: TRBV4-1
J gene: TRBJ2-5
CDR3 length: 14

CDR3 protein: CASRGQINTGELFF
CDR3 DNA: TGTGCCAGCCGGGGACAGATAAACACCGGGGAGCTGTTTTTT
D gene: TRBD1
clone size: few
V gene: TRBV2
J gene: TRBJ2-2
CDR3 length: 14

CDR3 protein: CATSDGLAGGETQYF
CDR3 DNA: TGTGCCACCAGTGATGGGCTAGCGGGAGGGGAGACCCAGTACTTC
D gene: TRBD2
clone size: .
V gene: TRBV24-1
J gene: TRBJ2-5
CDR3 length: 15

CDR3 protein: CASATMGETQYF
CDR3 DNA: TGCGCCAGCGCGACCATGGGGGAGACCCAGTACTTC
D gene: .
clone size: .
V gene: TRBV5-1
J gene: TRBJ2-5
CDR3 length: 12

CDR3 protein: CASSLDGLGQEEYGYTF
CDR3 DNA: TGCGCCAGCAGCTTGGACGGGCTGGGGCAGGAAGAATATGGCTACACCTTC
D gene: .
clone size: .
V gene: TRBV5-1
J gene: TRBJ1-2
CDR3 length: 17

CDR3 protein: CAWSPPWMTGANVLTF
CDR3 DNA: TGTGCCTGGAGTCCACCGTGGATGACTGGGGCCAACGTCCTGACTTTC
D gene: .
clone size: .
V gene: TRBV30
J gene: TRBJ2-6
CDR3 length: 16

CDR3 protein: CASSGLRVGNQPQHF
CDR3 DNA: TGTGCCAGCAGTGGGTTAAGGGTGGGCAATCAGCCCCAGCATTTT
D gene: .
clone size: .
V gene: TRBV2
J gene: TRBJ1-5
CDR3 length: 15

CDR3 protein: CAISERRGRNQPQHF
CDR3 DNA: TGTGCCATCAGTGAGCGCAGGGGGAGAAATCAGCCCCAGCATTTT
D gene: TRBD1
clone size: .
V gene: TRBV10-3
J gene: TRBJ1-5
CDR3 length: 15

CDR3 protein: CASSSTLSSYNEQFF
CDR3 DNA: TGTGCCAGTAGTTCCACTTTGAGCTCCTACAATGAGCAGTTCTTC
D gene: .
clone size: .
V gene: TRBV19
J gene: TRBJ2-1
CDR3 length: 15

CDR3 protein: CASSLGYEQYF
CDR3 DNA: TGTGCCAGCAGTTTGGGCTACGAGCAGTACTTC
D gene: .
clone size: few
V gene: TRBV6-2/TRBV6-3
J gene: TRBJ2-7
CDR3 length: 11

CDR3 protein: CASSLVTGVTEAFF
CDR3 DNA: TGTGCCAGCAGCTTAGTTACAGGGGTAACTGAAGCTTTCTTT
D gene: TRBD1
clone size: once
V gene: TRBV13
J gene: TRBJ1-1
CDR3 length: 14

CDR3 protein: CASSLDLASSYNEQFF
CDR3 DNA: TGTGCCAGCAGCTTGGACCTGGCTAGCTCCTACAATGAGCAGTTCTTC
D gene: .
clone size: .
V gene: TRBV5-4
J gene: TRBJ2-1
CDR3 length: 16

CDR3 protein: CSARLYYGYTF
CDR3 DNA: TGCAGTGCTAGATTGTACTATGGCTACACCTTC
D gene: .
clone size: few
V gene: TRBV20-1
J gene: TRBJ1-2
CDR3 length: 11

CDR3 protein: CASSEGRASYEQYF
CDR3 DNA: TGTGCCAGCAGTGAGGGCAGGGCTTCCTACGAGCAGTACTTC
D gene: .
clone size: .
V gene: TRBV6-1
J gene: TRBJ2-7
CDR3 length: 14

CDR3 protein: CASSLYSQETQYF
CDR3 DNA: TGTGCCAGCAGCTTATACAGCCAAGAGACCCAGTACTTC
D gene: .
clone size: .
V gene: TRBV7-9
J gene: TRBJ2-5
CDR3 length: 13

CDR3 protein: CASSYKLGGAGETQYF
CDR3 DNA: TGTGCCAGCAGCTACAAGTTAGGGGGGGCTGGTGAGACCCAGTACTTC
D gene: .
clone size: .
V gene: TRBV5-4
J gene: TRBJ2-5
CDR3 length: 16

CDR3 protein: CAMRGGSSSYNEQFF
CDR3 DNA: TGTGCCATGCGGGGGGGGTCGAGCTCCTACAATGAGCAGTTCTTC
D gene: TRBD2
clone size: .
V gene: TRBV10-3
J gene: TRBJ2-1
CDR3 length: 15

CDR3 protein: CASSFRTSGAPNEQFF
CDR3 DNA: TGTGCCAGCAGCTTTCGGACTAGCGGTGCCCCCAATGAGCAGTTCTTC
D gene: TRBD2
clone size: once
V gene: TRBV11-2
J gene: TRBJ2-1
CDR3 length: 16

CDR3 protein: CASSHRALPHSSYNEQFF
CDR3 DNA: TGTGCCAGCAGTCACCGGGCCCTCCCTCATAGCTCCTACAATGAGCAGTTCTTC
D gene: .
clone size: .
V gene: TRBV5-5
J gene: TRBJ2-1
CDR3 length: 18

CDR3 protein: CASSLVGGEQYF
CDR3 DNA: TGTGCCAGCAGTTTGGTGGGGGGCGAGCAGTACTTC
D gene: .
clone size: .
V gene: TRBV27
J gene: TRBJ2-7
CDR3 length: 12

CDR3 protein: CASSSYLNTEAFF
CDR3 DNA: TGTGCCAGCAGCTCGTATTTGAACACTGAAGCTTTCTTT
D gene: .
clone size: .
V gene: TRBV5-4
J gene: TRBJ1-1
CDR3 length: 13

CDR3 protein: CATSRKRDAPYEQYF
CDR3 DNA: TGTGCCACCAGCAGAAAACGGGACGCTCCCTACGAGCAGTACTTC
D gene: .
clone size: .
V gene: TRBV15
J gene: TRBJ2-7
CDR3 length: 15

CDR3 protein: CASSRGTHYGYTF
CDR3 DNA: TGTGCCAGCAGCCGCGGGACACACTATGGCTACACCTTC
D gene: .
clone size: .
V gene: TRBV5-8
J gene: TRBJ1-2
CDR3 length: 13

CDR3 protein: CASGRPQPQHF
CDR3 DNA: TGTGCTAGTGGCCGACCTCAGCCCCAGCATTTT
D gene: .
clone size: .
V gene: TRBV12-5
J gene: TRBJ1-5
CDR3 length: 11

CDR3 protein: CASSRMGYTDTQYF
CDR3 DNA: TGTGCCAGCAGCCGGATGGGGTACACAGATACGCAGTATTTT
D gene: .
clone size: .
V gene: TRBV7-9
J gene: TRBJ2-3
CDR3 length: 14

CDR3 protein: CASNSDFNEQFF
CDR3 DNA: TGTGCCAGTAACTCAGACTTCAATGAGCAGTTCTTC
D gene: .
clone size: once
V gene: TRBV19
J gene: TRBJ2-1
CDR3 length: 12

CDR3 protein: CASSDVAGASYEQYF
CDR3 DNA: TGTGCCAGCAGTGACGTAGCGGGGGCTTCCTACGAGCAGTACTTC
D gene: TRBD2
clone size: many
V gene: TRBV6-1
J gene: TRBJ2-7
CDR3 length: 15

CDR3 protein: CASSTDDGNTIYF
CDR3 DNA: TGTGCCAGCAGCACGGATGATGGAAACACCATATATTTT
D gene: .
clone size: .
V gene: TRBV7-3
J gene: TRBJ1-3
CDR3 length: 13

CDR3 protein: CASSILSQSGANVLTF
CDR3 DNA: TGTGCCAGTAGTATTCTGTCGCAATCTGGGGCCAACGTCCTGACTTTC
D gene: .
clone size: .
V gene: TRBV19
J gene: TRBJ2-6
CDR3 length: 16

CDR3 protein: CASSAPQDRGRYGYTF
CDR3 DNA: TGTGCCAGCAGTGCCCCCCAGGACAGGGGTCGATATGGCTACACCTTC
D gene: TRBD1
clone size: .
V gene: TRBV6-1
J gene: TRBJ1-2
CDR3 length: 16

CDR3 protein: CASSARLSGGARETQYF
CDR3 DNA: TGTGCCAGCAGCGCTCGCCTAAGCGGGGGGGCCCGGGAGACCCAGTACTTC
D gene: TRBD2
clone size: .
V gene: TRBV9
J gene: TRBJ2-5
CDR3 length: 17

CDR3 protein: CASSEARRLGVGQYF
CDR3 DNA: TGTGCCAGCAGTGAAGCGCGCCGCCTGGGCGTCGGGCAGTATTTT
D gene: .
clone size: .
V gene: TRBV6-1
J gene: TRBJ2-3
CDR3 length: 15

CDR3 protein: CASSNTLAGSGEQFF
CDR3 DNA: TGTGCCAGCTCAAATACCCTAGCGGGATCAGGTGAGCAGTTCTTC
D gene: TRBD2
clone size: .
V gene: TRBV18
J gene: TRBJ2-1
CDR3 length: 15

CDR3 protein: CATSRDTFREQYF
CDR3 DNA: TGTGCCACCAGCAGAGATACGTTTCGCGAGCAGTACTTC
D gene: .
clone size: once
V gene: TRBV15
J gene: TRBJ2-7
CDR3 length: 13

CDR3 protein: CASSHGAANTGELFF
CDR3 DNA: TGTGCCAGCAGCCACGGTGCCGCGAACACCGGGGAGCTGTTTTTT
D gene: .
clone size: .
V gene: TRBV14
J gene: TRBJ2-2
CDR3 length: 15

CDR3 protein: CASSHLDYEQYF
CDR3 DNA: TGTGCCAGCAGCCACCTGGACTACGAGCAGTACTTC
D gene: .
clone size: .
V gene: TRBV3-1/TRBV3-2
J gene: TRBJ2-7
CDR3 length: 12

CDR3 protein: CSVEGRAGDYGYTF
CDR3 DNA: TGCAGCGTTGAAGGGAGGGCAGGGGACTATGGCTACACCTTC
D gene: .
clone size: .
V gene: TRBV29-1
J gene: TRBJ1-2
CDR3 length: 14